The 26 T cell receptor beta chains listed next were all sequenced from one sample in a study of CD8+ T cells in alopecia areata. Treatment in this sample: oral pan-JAK inhibitor, 5-10 mg twice daily. The sequencing template was cDNA reverse transcribed from extracted RNA. Profiling relied on immunoSEQ multiplex PCR, and the TCRdb table lists in-frame clones only, not all of them. The sample lists about 120,000 clones, 50% to 75% seen once, with roughly an eighth in the top ten. Sequencing used CD8+ T cells sorted from blood, obtained at week 24, from a patient treated with tofacitinib. These receptor sequences come from a human donor with alopecia areata.

This chain links TRBV9 with TRBJ2-3; 10 bases fit TRBD1. CDR1 is SGDLS and CDR2 is YYNGEE in the germline V gene. The trim removed 3 bases at V and 0 bases at J, leaving 1 base unmatched. This CDR3 spans 15 amino acids. DNA of the CDR3: TGTGCCAGCAGCGAGGACAGGGGGAGCACAGATACGCAGTATTTT. Protein: CASSEDRGSTDTQYF.

The chain carries TRBV30 and TRBJ2-3; D not resolved. Trimming left V 0 bases short and J 2 bases short, with 6 bases between. Per germline, CDR1 GTSNPN and CDR2 SVGIG (reference sequence). This CDR3 comprises 13 residues. CDR3 protein: CAWSVKDTDTQYF. CDR3 bases: TGTGCCTGGAGTGTAAAGGACACAGATACGCAGTATTTT.

V and J are TRBV29-1 and TRBJ1-2; 9 bases are shared with TRBD1. The CDR3 spans 13 residues. V shed 3 bases and J 5 bases; nucleotides not matched to a gene: 4. Germline loops: CDR1 SQVTM, CDR2 ANQGSEA. In DNA, the CDR3 is TGCAGCGTTGACAGCGGGACAGGGTATGGCTACACCTTC. Protein: CSVDSGTGYGYTF.

DNA of the CDR3: TGTGCCAGCAGTTTACTAGCGGGGGGCAATGAGCAGTTCTTC. Protein sequence: CASSLLAGGNEQFF. The chain links TRBV28 to TRBJ2-1; 11 nucleotides match TRBD2. Germline V gene lookup returns CDR1 MDHEN and CDR2 SYDVKM. This CDR3 has 14 residues. After removal of 2 bases from V and 6 bases from J, the junction contained 0 bases not matched to a gene.

This clone has more than one count but fewer than ten. V and J are TRBV13 and TRBJ2-7, with D unresolved. From germline, CDR1 is PRHDT and CDR2 FYEKMQ (reference sequence). Between the trimmed V and J ends, which lost 1 base and 3 bases, there was a span of 13 bases. The CDR3 is 15 residues long. The CDR3 DNA follows: TGTGCCAGCAGCTTAGTGGCAGGCGATATCTACGAGCAGTACTTC. Its translation is CASSLVAGDIYEQYF.

CDR3 region: CASSQVGSGGIFYEQYF. As DNA, the CDR3 is TGCGCCAGCAGCCAAGTGGGTAGCGGGGGCATTTTTTACGAGCAGTACTTC. The J gene is TRBJ2-7, the V gene TRBV4-1; 9 nucleotides agree with TRBD2. The CDR3 contains 17 residues. V lost 1 base, J lost 4 bases, and 11 bases stayed unmatched. Germline V gene sequence: CDR1 MGHRA, CDR2 YSYEKL.

V usage is TRBV9 and J usage is TRBJ1-5; possible D gene TRBD1, 5 bases. The length of the CDR3 is 15 residues. Trimming removed 3 bases at V and 8 bases at J, with 18 bases between. CDR1 is SGDLS and CDR2 is YYNGEE in the germline V gene. This CDR3 is CASSGRGTTSEPQHF. CDR3 nucleotide sequence: TGTGCCAGCAGCGGCCGGGGGACGACAAGCGAGCCCCAGCATTTT.

The J gene is TRBJ1-1, the V gene TRBV13, with D possibly TRBD1 on 6 matching bases. V lost 3 bases and J lost 4, with 12 bases in between. CDR3 length: 14 residues. CDR1 and CDR2 (germline): PRHDT, FYEKMQ (reference sequence). CDR3 in amino acids: CASSFSTGTTEAFF. The CDR3 nucleotides read TGTGCCAGCAGCTTTTCAACAGGGACCACTGAAGCTTTCTTT.

The rearrangement joins TRBV27 to TRBJ1-1, with D possibly matching TRBD1 (5 bases). Germline V lookup: CDR1 MNHEY, CDR2 SMNVEV (reference sequence). V was cut by 4 bases and J by 7 bases, with 19 bases left in between. CDR3 length: 15 residues. CDR3: CASSWVGSLGGEAFF. The DNA of the CDR3 is TGTGCCAGCAGTTGGGTTGGGTCCCTTGGGGGTGAAGCTTTCTTT.

The chain employs TRBV7-9 and TRBJ2-2, with TRBD1 as a possible D gene (6 bases). Trimming left V 6 bases short and J 4 bases short, with 24 bases between. The germline gives CDR1 SEHNR, CDR2 FQNEAQ (reference sequence). This CDR3 has 18 amino acids. CDR3 in amino acids: CASRRRIQGSTSTGELFF. The CDR3 nucleotides read TGTGCCAGCAGGCGGCGAATCCAGGGGTCCACGAGCACCGGGGAGCTGTTTTTT.

This clone is termed medium-sized. The chain combines TRBV6-6 with TRBJ1-1; D ambiguous. CDR3 length: 13 residues. From germline, CDR1 is MNHNY and CDR2 SVGAGI (reference sequence). Trimming shortened V by 6 bases and J by 1 base, and 9 bases separated the two germline ends. Here the CDR3 DNA reads TGTGCCAGCAGCTATGACGGGAACACTGAAGCTTTCTTT. Its translation: CASSYDGNTEAFF.

The CDR3 here is CASSTRQGPRYGYTF. The DNA of the CDR3 is TGTGCCAGTAGTACCCGACAGGGGCCACGCTATGGCTACACCTTC. V and J are TRBV19 and TRBJ1-2; TRBD1 aligns across 8 bases. Germline values: CDR1 LNHDA, CDR2 SQIVND (reference sequence). The CDR3 is made up of 15 amino acids. The junction had 8 bases not matched to a gene; V was cut back by 4 bases and J by 4 bases. Complete variable domain (other parts from reference TRBV19 and TRBJ1-2): DGGITQSPKYLFRKEGQNVTLSCEQNLNHDAMYWYRQDPGQGLRLIYYSQIVNDFQKGDIAEGYSVSREKKESFPLTVTSAQKNPTAFYLCASSTRQGPRYGYTFGSGTRLTVV.

The chain carries TRBV27 and TRBJ2-7; unclear D gene. The CDR3 spans 14 residues. Germline CDR1 is MNHEY and CDR2 is SMNVEV (reference sequence). V was cut by 2 bases and J by 2 bases, with 10 bases left in between. This chain's CDR3 is CASSLDGQAYEQYF. CDR3 nucleotide sequence: TGTGCCAGCAGTTTAGACGGCCAGGCCTACGAGCAGTACTTC.

The rearrangement uses TRBV5-4 and TRBJ2-7, with D perhaps TRBD1 or TRBD2 (6 bases each). Germline CDR1 SGHNT, CDR2 YYREEE (reference sequence). V lost 0 bases to trimming and J lost 5 bases, with 12 bases between them. This CDR3 is 14 amino acids long. In nucleotides, the CDR3 is TGTGCCAGCAGCTTGGCGCAGGGGAGGCACGAGCAGTACTTC. This sequence encodes CASSLAQGRHEQYF.

The chain employs TRBV18 and TRBJ1-2; TRBD1 agrees at 7 bases. Germline CDR1 is KGHSH and CDR2 is LQKENI. The CDR3 loop spans 13 amino acids. The ends lost 5 bases at V and 0 bases at J; junction bases unmatched: 0. The CDR3 protein is CASSGTANYGYTF. Written as DNA, the CDR3 is TGTGCCAGCTCAGGGACAGCTAACTATGGCTACACCTTC.

V gene TRBV28 combines with J gene TRBJ1-4; 10 bases line up with TRBD1. This CDR3 is 15 amino acids long. Germline V CDR1 and CDR2: MDHEN, SYDVKM. The J segment lost 7 bases and the V segment lost 6 bases, leaving 8 bases of the junction unmatched. CDR3 coding DNA: TGTGCCAGCAGCCCGGGACAGGGGTCCGTTGAAAAACTGTTTTTT. It codes for CASSPGQGSVEKLFF.

The chain carries TRBV30 and TRBJ1-5; no firm D call. The V gene lost 4 bases and the J gene lost 3 bases, with 7 bases spanning the gap. The CDR3 spans 12 residues. Per the germline V gene, CDR1 is GTSNPN and CDR2 is SVGIG (reference sequence). The CDR3 nucleotides read TGTGCCTGGAACAGCTTCAATCAGCCCCAGCATTTT. Translating gives CAWNSFNQPQHF.

In this sample, this clone turned up a few times. The chain couples TRBV29-1 to TRBJ1-1; D perhaps matches TRBD1 (6 bases). Trimming pared 6 bases from V and 0 bases from J, leaving 11 bases between. Germline CDR1 reads SQVTM; CDR2 reads ANQGSEA. CDR3 length: 13 amino acids. CDR3 amino acids: CSVPGQMNTEAFF. The DNA for the CDR3 is TGCAGCGTACCGGGACAAATGAACACTGAAGCTTTCTTT. The whole variable domain, filled in from reference TRBV29-1 and TRBJ1-1, reads SAVISQKPSRDICQRGTSLTIQCQVDSQVTMMFWYRQQPGQSLTLIATANQGSEATYESGFVIDKFPISRPNLTFSTLTVSNMSPEDSSIYLCSVPGQMNTEAFFGQGTRLTVV.

V and J are TRBV6-5 and TRBJ2-2; tentatively, D is TRBD2 (6 bases). The CDR3 extends over 16 amino acids. Trimming shortened V by 0 bases and J by 9 bases, and 17 bases separated the two germline ends. CDR1 and CDR2 from the germline V gene are MNHEY and SVGAGI. Here the CDR3 DNA reads TGTGCCAGCAGTTACTCGACGGGGGAGGTCGAATGGGAGCTGTTTTTT. Translating gives CASSYSTGEVEWELFF.

This sequence joins TRBV5-1 and TRBJ1-6; TRBD1 is a possible D gene (6 bases). The CDR3 covers 16 residues. Germline V gene data show CDR1 as SGHRS and CDR2 as YFSETQ. The ends were cut back, 0 bases at V and 4 bases at J, with 11 bases in the middle. In nucleotides, the CDR3 is TGCGCCAGCAGCTTGGTTCAAGGACAGTATAATTCACCCCTCCACTTT. It is translated as CASSLVQGQYNSPLHF.

The rearrangement joins TRBV6-6 to TRBJ1-2; TRBD1 aligns across 7 bases. The CDR3 is made up of 16 amino acids. Trimming at V came to 0 bases and at J to 3 bases, leaving 7 bases not matched to a gene. Germline CDR1 and CDR2: MNHNY and SVGAGI (reference sequence). CDR3 amino acids: CASSYSRGGADYGYTF. The DNA for the CDR3 is TGTGCCAGCAGTTACTCGAGAGGGGGCGCCGACTATGGCTACACCTTC.

The genes are TRBV2 and TRBJ1-1, with D perhaps TRBD1 (6 bases). V lost 10 bases and J lost 2, with 17 bases in between. The CDR3 loop spans 14 amino acids. Germline V gives CDR1 SNHLY, CDR2 FYNNEI. CDR3 sequence: CAIPGVLTNTEAFF. In nucleotides, the CDR3 is TGTGCCATACCAGGGGTCCTAACTAACACTGAAGCTTTCTTT.

This clone was detected only a few times. The chain has TRBV7-9 and TRBJ1-2; D gene unclear. Germline V CDR1 and CDR2: SEHNR, FQNEAQ (reference sequence). The CDR3 has 15 residues. V lost 5 bases and J lost 5, with 18 bases in between. CDR3 DNA: TGTGCCAGCAGCACAGACCCGTCCGGGCTTTATGGCTACACCTTC. Amino acid sequence: CASSTDPSGLYGYTF.

The V gene is TRBV2, the J gene TRBJ2-7; no reliable D call. This CDR3 has 13 amino acids. CDR1 is SNHLY, CDR2 FYNNEI, per germline. V lost 4 bases, J lost 7 bases, and 14 bases lay in between. The CDR3 DNA follows: TGTGCCAGCAGTGCCGACACGACCTGGGAGCAGTACTTC. It codes for CASSADTTWEQYF.

The CDR3 spells CASSLTGASTDTQYF. CDR3 bases: TGCGCCAGCAGCCTGACAGGAGCTAGCACAGATACGCAGTATTTT. The V gene is TRBV4-1, the J gene TRBJ2-3; TRBD1 might be the D (6 bases). This CDR3 has 15 residues. Trimming took off 4 bases at V and 0 bases at J, with 11 bases between the two ends. Germline lookup yields CDR1 MGHRA and CDR2 YSYEKL.

The V call is TRBV7-9, the J call TRBJ2-2, with D perhaps matching TRBD1 or TRBD2 (5 bases each). CDR1 SEHNR and CDR2 FQNEAQ come from the germline V gene (reference sequence). V lost 2 bases to trimming and J lost 5 bases, with 15 bases between them. The CDR3 has 16 residues. CDR3: CASSLLRSGPTGELFF. The CDR3, as DNA: TGTGCCAGCAGCTTACTGCGGTCGGGGCCAACCGGGGAGCTGTTTTTT.